This T cell receptor beta chain was retrieved from a study of OX40 agonist ivuxolimab in advanced cancers. The overall study: Partial response was recorded in three patients: one hepatocellular carcinoma and two cutaneous melanoma cases.

Enrollment shut out patients with autoimmune disease history or systemic immunosuppression. Sequencing was performed with immunoSEQ multiplex PCR; in TCRdb, only in-frame clones are kept and a portion is missing. The table lists some 13,000 clones, roughly 90% of them singletons. The CDR3 totals 14 residues. V lost 3 bases and J 0 bases, leaving 8 bases between the germline ends. The germline CDR1 and CDR2 sequences are LNHDA and SQIVND (reference sequence). This chain uses TRBV19 with TRBJ1-2; no definite D call. This sample comprised CD4+ or CD8+ T cells sorted from blood, obtained in a trial of the OX40 agonist ivuxolimab. The sequence was collected from an adult with an advanced solid tumor such as melanoma, head and neck, liver or kidney cancer. The CDR3 loop is CASSMWDSNYGYTF. CDR3 DNA sequence: TGTGCCAGTAGTATGTGGGATTCTAACTATGGCTACACCTTC. Full variable domain (remainder filled in from reference TRBV19 and TRBJ1-2): DGGITQSPKYLFRKEGQNVTLSCEQNLNHDAMYWYRQDPGQGLRLIYYSQIVNDFQKGDIAEGYSVSREKKESFPLTVTSAQKNPTAFYLCASSMWDSNYGYTFGSGTRLTVV.